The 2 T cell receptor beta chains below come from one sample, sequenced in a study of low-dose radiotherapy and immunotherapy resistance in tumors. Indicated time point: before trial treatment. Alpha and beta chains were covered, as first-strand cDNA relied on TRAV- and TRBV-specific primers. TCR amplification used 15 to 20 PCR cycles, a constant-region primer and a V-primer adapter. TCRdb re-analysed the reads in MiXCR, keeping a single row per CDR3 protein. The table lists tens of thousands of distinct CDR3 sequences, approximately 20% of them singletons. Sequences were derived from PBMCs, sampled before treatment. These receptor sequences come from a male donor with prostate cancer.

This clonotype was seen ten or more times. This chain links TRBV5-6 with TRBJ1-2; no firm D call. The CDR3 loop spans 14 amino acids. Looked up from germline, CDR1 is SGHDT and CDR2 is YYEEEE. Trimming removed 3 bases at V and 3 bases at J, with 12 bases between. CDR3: CASSWKNRDYGYTF. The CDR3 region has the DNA TGTGCCAGCAGCTGGAAAAATCGGGACTATGGCTACACCTTC.

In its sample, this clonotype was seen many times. CDR3: CASSLGAEGTNYGYTF. CDR3 nucleotide sequence: TGTGCCAGCAGTCTAGGGGCGGAGGGGACTAACTATGGCTACACCTTC. This chain joins TRBV7-9 and TRBJ1-2, with D perhaps matching TRBD1 (5 bases). V was cut by 6 bases and J by 0 bases, with 17 bases left in between. Germline V CDR1 and CDR2: SEHNR, FQNEAQ (reference sequence). The CDR3 length is 16 residues.